The 20 T cell receptor beta chains given below trace back to one sample, sequenced in a study of T cell changes during pregnancy in multiple sclerosis. Data came from immunoSEQ multiplex PCR; TCRdb stores just in-frame clones and leaves some out. The sample has 17,000 or so clones; 95% to 97% are singletons. This specimen consisted of peripheral blood, obtained in the third trimester of pregnancy. Receptor source: a female donor with multiple sclerosis, enrolled in a pregnancy study.

The gene calls are TRBV7-9 and TRBJ1-1; tentatively, D is TRBD1 (6 bases). CDR1 and CDR2 from the germline V gene are SEHNR and FQNEAQ (reference sequence). The CDR3 runs 16 residues. Trimming left V 2 bases short and J 5 bases short, with 18 bases between. The CDR3 sequence: CASSLPNMGGGTEAFF. The CDR3, as DNA: TGTGCCAGCAGCTTACCCAATATGGGAGGGGGGACTGAAGCTTTCTTT.

V and J are TRBV7-6 and TRBJ2-5; no definite D call. V gave up 0 bases and J gave up 4 bases, with 9 bases separating them. From germline, CDR1 is SGHVS and CDR2 FNYEAQ. The CDR3 has 14 residues. The CDR3 region is CASSLAVVVETQYF. In DNA, the CDR3 is TGTGCCAGCAGCTTAGCGGTAGTAGTAGAGACCCAGTACTTC.

V usage is TRBV7-8 and J usage is TRBJ2-7; the D gene is possibly TRBD1 (6 bases). Trimming left V 3 bases short and J 2 bases short, with 17 bases between. Per germline, CDR1 SGHVS and CDR2 FQNEAQ. The CDR3 has 16 amino acids. In DNA form, the CDR3 reads TGTGCCAGCAGCTTCGCGGAGCCAGGGGTTACCTACGAGCAGTACTTC. Its translation: CASSFAEPGVTYEQYF.

This chain's CDR3 is CASSPQGNEQFF. CDR3 DNA sequence: TGTGCCAGCAGTCCACAGGGGAATGAGCAGTTCTTC. The rearrangement links TRBV27 to TRBJ2-1; 7 bases map to TRBD1. V lost 5 bases to trimming and J lost 7 bases; unmatched junction nucleotides: 2. The CDR3 covers 12 residues. Germline CDR1 MNHEY, CDR2 SMNVEV (reference sequence).

The chain recombines TRBV20-1 with TRBJ2-5; no clear D gene. The V and J ends lost 1 base and 3 bases respectively, with 3 bases between them. Germline CDR1 and CDR2: DFQATT and SNEGSKA (reference sequence). The CDR3 has 11 residues. The CDR3 DNA reads TGCAGTGCTAGAGCTAAAGAGACCCAGTACTTC. Translated: CSARAKETQYF.

To note about this clone: Germline is not matched at one junction end, which may reflect a read error. As DNA, the CDR3 is TGTGCCAGCAGCTTAGTCTGGACAGGGGGCTCCCACGAGCAGTACTTC. This translates into CASSLVWTGGSHEQYF. The V and J genes are TRBV7-2 and TRBJ2-7; TRBD1 agrees at 11 bases. CDR3 size: 16 residues. Germline CDR1 is SGHTA and CDR2 is FQGNSA.

The chain recombines TRBV13 with TRBJ2-7; TRBD1 agrees at 8 bases. Germline CDR1 PRHDT, CDR2 FYEKMQ (reference sequence). The trim removed 6 bases at V and 2 bases at J, leaving 6 bases unmatched. This CDR3 region has 14 residues. CDR3 region: CASSSDRGPYEQYF. CDR3 DNA sequence: TGTGCCAGCAGTTCCGACAGGGGCCCCTACGAGCAGTACTTC. Full variable domain (remainder filled in from reference TRBV13 and TRBJ2-7): AAGVIQSPRHLIKEKRETATLKCYPIPRHDTVYWYQQGPGQDPQFLISFYEKMQSDKGSIPDRFSAQQFSDYHSELNMSSLELGDSALYFCASSSDRGPYEQYFGPGTRLTVT.

V and J are TRBV18 and TRBJ1-1; no definite D call. Germline loops: CDR1 KGHSH, CDR2 LQKENI. The CDR3 is 13 residues long. Between the trimmed V and J ends, which lost 6 bases and 1 base, there was a span of 9 bases. The CDR3 spells CASSDAGNTEAFF. CDR3 DNA: TGTGCCAGCTCCGATGCCGGGAACACTGAAGCTTTCTTT.

The chain joins TRBV5-4 to TRBJ2-7, with D maybe TRBD1 (6 bases). There are 13 residues in the CDR3. Germline CDR1 is SGHNT and CDR2 is YYREEE (reference sequence). V was cut by 4 bases and J by 2 bases, with 10 bases left in between. The CDR3 sequence is CASSPTGTYEQYF. CDR3 DNA: TGTGCCAGCAGCCCGACAGGAACCTACGAGCAGTACTTC.

V and J are TRBV7-3 and TRBJ2-2; TRBD2 matches at 9 bases. The CDR3 is 16 residues long. Germline CDR1 is SGHTA and CDR2 is FQGTGA. V shed 4 bases, J shed 6 bases, and the junction held 9 bases outside the gene matches. CDR3 sequence: CASSSRLAEAPGELFF. CDR3 sequence (DNA): TGTGCCAGCAGCTCTCGACTAGCGGAGGCCCCCGGGGAGCTGTTTTTT. Complete variable domain (other parts from reference TRBV7-3 and TRBJ2-2): GAGVSQTPSNKVTEKGKYVELRCDPISGHTALYWYRQSLGQGPEFLIYFQGTGAADDSGLPNDRFFAVRPEGSVSTLKIQRTERGDSAVYLCASSSRLAEAPGELFFGEGSRLTVL.

The gene calls are TRBV6-5 and TRBJ1-1, with D maybe TRBD1 (6 bases). Germline CDR1 is MNHEY and CDR2 is SVGAGI. CDR3 length: 11 amino acids. V was cut by 2 bases and J by 8 bases, with 6 bases left in between. CDR3 bases: TGTGCCAGCAGTTACGGGACAGAAGCTTTCTTT. This codes for CASSYGTEAFF.

This chain uses TRBV14 with TRBJ1-6, with 11 nucleotides matching TRBD1. CDR3 size: 14 residues. From germline, CDR1 is SGHDN and CDR2 FVKESK. Trimming cost V 4 bases and J 10 bases; bases outside gene matches: 3. CDR3 loop: CASSRDRGYSPLHF. As DNA, the CDR3 is TGTGCCAGCAGCCGGGACAGGGGGTACTCACCCCTCCACTTT.

The chain recombines TRBV29-1 with TRBJ2-1, with 8 positions matching TRBD2. The germline V gene has CDR1 SQVTM and CDR2 ANQGSEA. This CDR3 is built from 13 residues. Unmatched junction bases numbered 11, after V lost 6 bases and J lost 10 bases. CDR3 amino acids: CSVLPLGGGEQFF. The CDR3 coding sequence is TGCAGCGTCCTCCCCCTAGGCGGGGGGGAGCAGTTCTTC.

J is TRBJ1-5 and V is TRBV18; 9 bases map to TRBD1. The J segment lost 6 bases and the V segment lost 6 bases, leaving 6 bases of the junction unmatched. CDR3 length equals 14 residues. In germline, CDR1 is KGHSH, CDR2 LQKENI. The CDR3 loop reads CASSPGTGRQPQHF. In DNA, the CDR3 is TGTGCCAGCTCCCCAGGGACAGGGCGTCAGCCCCAGCATTTT.

The chain joins TRBV11-2 to TRBJ2-7, with TRBD2 matching 8 bases. J was trimmed by 2 bases and V by 4 bases; bases with no gene match: 4. The CDR3 spans 14 residues. Germline V gene data show CDR1 as SGHAT and CDR2 as FQNNGV. This CDR3 reads CASSSGGYTYEQYF. CDR3 nucleotides: TGTGCCAGCAGCTCGGGGGGGTATACCTACGAGCAGTACTTC. The whole variable domain, filled in from reference TRBV11-2 and TRBJ2-7, reads EAGVAQSPRYKIIEKRQSVAFWCNPISGHATLYWYQQILGQGPKLLIQFQNNGVVDDSQLPKDRFSAERLKGVDSTLKIQPAKLEDSAVYLCASSSGGYTYEQYFGPGTRLTVT.

The gene calls are TRBV2 and TRBJ1-4; 8 bases line up with TRBD1. The CDR3 is 14 residues long. After removal of 8 bases from V and 2 bases from J, the junction contained 4 bases not matched to a gene. Germline V gives CDR1 SNHLY, CDR2 FYNNEI. In nucleotides, the CDR3 is TGTGCCAGCCTCCAGGGGGCGACTAATGAAAAACTGTTTTTT. Its protein is CASLQGATNEKLFF.

The chain is built from TRBV4-1 and TRBJ1-4, with TRBD1 matching 12 bases. This CDR3 is built from 16 residues. Germline lookup yields CDR1 MGHRA and CDR2 YSYEKL. Losses at the gene ends were 2 bases for V and 7 bases for J; bases not matched to a gene: 5. The CDR3 bases are TGCGCCAGCAGCCAACCCGGGACAGGGGGCTTTGAAAAACTGTTTTTT. Translating gives CASSQPGTGGFEKLFF.

The chain joins TRBV9 to TRBJ1-2; D may be TRBD1 (5 bases). Looked up from germline, CDR1 is SGDLS and CDR2 is YYNGEE. This CDR3 is built from 16 residues. Trimming removed 0 bases at V and 8 bases at J, with 20 bases between. The CDR3 sequence is CASSVGLRGGGIGYTF. The CDR3 nucleotides are TGTGCCAGCAGCGTAGGGCTTAGGGGTGGAGGGATCGGCTACACCTTC. Drawing the rest from reference TRBV9 and TRBJ1-2, the complete variable domain is DSGVTQTPKHLITATGQRVTLRCSPRSGDLSVYWYQQSLDQGLQFLIQYYNGEERAKGNILERFSAQQFPDLHSELNLSSLELGDSALYFCASSVGLRGGGIGYTFGSGTRLTVV.

This CDR3 is CAISDYERDTQYF. CDR3 sequence (DNA): TGTGCCATCAGTGACTACGAGCGAGATACGCAGTATTTT. The chain couples TRBV10-3 to TRBJ2-3, with D unclear. CDR3 size: 13 residues. The V end was cut by 3 bases, the J end by 5 bases, with 9 bases between. CDR1 and CDR2 (germline): ENHRY, SYGVKD.

This clone was seen once. The chain joins TRBV7-7 to TRBJ2-7; 10 nucleotides match TRBD1. V dropped 5 bases and J dropped 1; count of bases not matched to a gene: 5. This CDR3 has 15 residues. Looked up from germline, CDR1 is SSHAT and CDR2 is FNYEAQ (reference sequence). CDR3 sequence (DNA): TGTGCCAGCAGCCCAGGACAGGGGGATTCCTACGAGCAGTACTTC. Translated: CASSPGQGDSYEQYF.